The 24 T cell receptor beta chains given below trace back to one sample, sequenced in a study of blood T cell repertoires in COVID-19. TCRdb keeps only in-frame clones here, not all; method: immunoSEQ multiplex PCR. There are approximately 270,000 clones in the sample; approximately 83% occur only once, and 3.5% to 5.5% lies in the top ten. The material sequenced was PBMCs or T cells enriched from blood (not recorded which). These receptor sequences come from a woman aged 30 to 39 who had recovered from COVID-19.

CDR3 sequence (DNA): TGTGCCACCAGCAGGGACAGGGCTTATGAAAAACTGTTTTTT. Amino acids: CATSRDRAYEKLFF. The chain recombines TRBV15 with TRBJ1-4, with 8 bases fitting TRBD1. Germline V gives CDR1 LNHNV, CDR2 YYDKDF (reference sequence). The CDR3 runs to 14 residues. V trimming: 3 bases; J trimming: 6 bases; junction bases outside the gene matches: 3. Looking up the rest from reference TRBV15 and TRBJ1-4 gives the full variable domain: DAMVIQNPRYQVTQFGKPVTLSCSQTLNHNVMYWYQQKSSQAPKLLFHYYDKDFNNEADTPDNFQSRRPNTSFCFLDIRSPGLGDTAMYLCATSRDRAYEKLFFGSGTQLSVL.

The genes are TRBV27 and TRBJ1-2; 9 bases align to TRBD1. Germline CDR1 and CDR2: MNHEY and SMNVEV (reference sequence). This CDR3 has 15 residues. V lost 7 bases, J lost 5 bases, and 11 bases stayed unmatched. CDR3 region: CASKAPGQGIYGYTF. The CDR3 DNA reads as TGTGCCAGCAAAGCCCCCGGACAGGGGATATATGGCTACACCTTC.

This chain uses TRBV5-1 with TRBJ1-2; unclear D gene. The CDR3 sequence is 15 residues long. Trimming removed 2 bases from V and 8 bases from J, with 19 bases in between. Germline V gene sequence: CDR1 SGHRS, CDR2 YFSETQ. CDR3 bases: TGCGCCAGCAGCTTCTCGCTCGACTCCCCTAGCGGCTACACCTTC. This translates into CASSFSLDSPSGYTF.

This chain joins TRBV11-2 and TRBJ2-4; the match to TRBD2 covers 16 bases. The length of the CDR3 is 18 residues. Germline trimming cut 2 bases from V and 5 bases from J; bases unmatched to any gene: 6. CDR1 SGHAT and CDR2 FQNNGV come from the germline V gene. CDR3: CASSLPGTSGGAQNIQYF. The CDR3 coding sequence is TGTGCCAGCAGCTTACCCGGGACTAGCGGGGGGGCCCAAAACATTCAGTACTTC.

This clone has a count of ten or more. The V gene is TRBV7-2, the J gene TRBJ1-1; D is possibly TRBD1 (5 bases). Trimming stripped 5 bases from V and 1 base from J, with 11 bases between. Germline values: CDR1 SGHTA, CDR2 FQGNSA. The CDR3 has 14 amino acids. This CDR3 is CASSPGYGNTEAFF. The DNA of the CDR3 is TGTGCCAGCAGCCCAGGGTACGGGAACACTGAAGCTTTCTTT.

CDR3 sequence: CASTVGGKGMNTEAFF. CDR3 nucleotide sequence: TGTGCCAGCACCGTGGGAGGGAAGGGAATGAACACTGAAGCTTTCTTT. V and J are TRBV2 and TRBJ1-1, with D hard to call. Germline CDR1 SNHLY, CDR2 FYNNEI. Trimming left V 7 bases short and J 0 bases short, with 18 bases between. The CDR3 runs 16 residues.

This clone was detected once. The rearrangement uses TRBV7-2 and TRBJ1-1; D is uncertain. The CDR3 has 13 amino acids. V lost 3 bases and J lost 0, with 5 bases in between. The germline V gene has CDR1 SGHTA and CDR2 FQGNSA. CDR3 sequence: CASSFVLNTEAFF. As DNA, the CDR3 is TGTGCCAGCAGCTTTGTATTGAACACTGAAGCTTTCTTT.

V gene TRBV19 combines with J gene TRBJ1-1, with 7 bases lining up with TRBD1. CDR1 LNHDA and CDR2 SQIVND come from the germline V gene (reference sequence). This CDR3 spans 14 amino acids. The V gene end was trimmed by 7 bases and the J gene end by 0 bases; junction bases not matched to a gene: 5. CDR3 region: CASTLTGLNTEAFF. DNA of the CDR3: TGTGCCAGTACCCTGACAGGGTTGAACACTGAAGCTTTCTTT.

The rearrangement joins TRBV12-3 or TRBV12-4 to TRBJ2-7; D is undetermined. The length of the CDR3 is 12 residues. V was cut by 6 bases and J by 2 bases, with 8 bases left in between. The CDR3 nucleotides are TGTGCCAGCAGCTCCCTTCCCTACGAGCAGTACTTC. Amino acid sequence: CASSSLPYEQYF.

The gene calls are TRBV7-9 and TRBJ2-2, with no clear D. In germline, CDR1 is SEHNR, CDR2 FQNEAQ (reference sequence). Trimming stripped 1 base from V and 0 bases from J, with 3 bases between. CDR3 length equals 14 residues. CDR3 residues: CASSLVSNTGELFF. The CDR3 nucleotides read TGTGCCAGCAGCTTAGTATCGAACACCGGGGAGCTGTTTTTT.

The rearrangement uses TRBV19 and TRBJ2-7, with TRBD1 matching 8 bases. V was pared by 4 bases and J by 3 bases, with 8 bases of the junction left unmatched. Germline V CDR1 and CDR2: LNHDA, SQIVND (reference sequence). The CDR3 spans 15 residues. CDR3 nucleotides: TGTGCCAGTAGTAGGGCAGGGGGCCGTGACTACGAGCAGTACTTC. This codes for CASSRAGGRDYEQYF.

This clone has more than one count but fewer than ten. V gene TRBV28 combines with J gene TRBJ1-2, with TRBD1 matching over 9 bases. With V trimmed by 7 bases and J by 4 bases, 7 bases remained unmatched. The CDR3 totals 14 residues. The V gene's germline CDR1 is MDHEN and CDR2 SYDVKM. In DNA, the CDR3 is TGTGCCAGCATTGAACAGGGGGCCGGCTATGGCTACACCTTC. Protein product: CASIEQGAGYGYTF.

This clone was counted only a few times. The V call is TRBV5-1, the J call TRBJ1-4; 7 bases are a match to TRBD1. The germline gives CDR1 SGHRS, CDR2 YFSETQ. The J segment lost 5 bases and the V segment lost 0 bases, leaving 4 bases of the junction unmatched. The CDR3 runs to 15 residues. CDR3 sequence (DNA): TGCGCCAGCAGCTTGGAGGGACAGCTGAATGAAAAACTGTTTTTT. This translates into CASSLEGQLNEKLFF.

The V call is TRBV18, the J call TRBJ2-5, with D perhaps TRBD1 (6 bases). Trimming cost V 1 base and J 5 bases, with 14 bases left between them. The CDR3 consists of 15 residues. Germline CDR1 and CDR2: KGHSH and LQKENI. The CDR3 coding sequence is TGTGCCAGCTCACCACAAAAGACAGGTCAGGAGACCCAGTACTTC. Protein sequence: CASSPQKTGQETQYF. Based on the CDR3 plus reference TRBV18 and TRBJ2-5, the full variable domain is NAGVMQNPRHLVRRRGQEARLRCSPMKGHSHVYWYRQLPEEGLKFMVYLQKENIIDESGMPKERFSAEFPKEGPSILRIQQVVRGDSAAYFCASSPQKTGQETQYFGPGTRLLVL.

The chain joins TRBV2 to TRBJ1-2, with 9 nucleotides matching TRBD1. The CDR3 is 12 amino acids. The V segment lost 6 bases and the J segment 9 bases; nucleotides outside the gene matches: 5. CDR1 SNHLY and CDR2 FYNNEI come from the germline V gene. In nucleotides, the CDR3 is TGTGCCAGCAGCCGGGACAGGGAACGCTACACCTTC. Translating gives CASSRDRERYTF. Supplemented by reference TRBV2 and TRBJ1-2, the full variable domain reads EPEVTQTPSHQVTQMGQEVILRCVPISNHLYFYWYRQILGQKVEFLVSFYNNEISEKSEIFDDQFSVERPDGSNFTLKIRSTKLEDSAMYFCASSRDRERYTFGSGTRLTVV.

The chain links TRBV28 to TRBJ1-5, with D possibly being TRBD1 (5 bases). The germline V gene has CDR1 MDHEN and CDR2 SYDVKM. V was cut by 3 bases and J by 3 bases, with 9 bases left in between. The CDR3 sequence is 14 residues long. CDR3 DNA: TGTGCCAGCAGTTTGACAGTTCTCAATCAGCCCCAGCATTTT. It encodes CASSLTVLNQPQHF. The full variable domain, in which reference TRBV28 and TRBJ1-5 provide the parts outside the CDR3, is DVKVTQSSRYLVKRTGEKVFLECVQDMDHENMFWYRQDPGLGLRLIYFSYDVKMKEKGDIPEGYSVSREKKERFSLILESASTNQTSMYLCASSLTVLNQPQHFGDGTRLSIL.

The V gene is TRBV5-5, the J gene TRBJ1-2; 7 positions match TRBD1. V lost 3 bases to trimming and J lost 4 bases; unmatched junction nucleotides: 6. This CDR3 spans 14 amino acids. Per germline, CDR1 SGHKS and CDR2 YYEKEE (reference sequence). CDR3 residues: CASSSRRDSYGYTF. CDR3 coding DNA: TGTGCCAGCAGCTCGCGGAGGGACAGCTATGGCTACACCTTC.

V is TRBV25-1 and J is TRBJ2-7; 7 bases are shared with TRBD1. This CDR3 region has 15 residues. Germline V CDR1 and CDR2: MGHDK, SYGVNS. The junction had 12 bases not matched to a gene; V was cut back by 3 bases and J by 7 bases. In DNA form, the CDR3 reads TGTGCCAGCAGTGATCCCGGACAGGACTCTGTAGAGCAGTACTTC. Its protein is CASSDPGQDSVEQYF.

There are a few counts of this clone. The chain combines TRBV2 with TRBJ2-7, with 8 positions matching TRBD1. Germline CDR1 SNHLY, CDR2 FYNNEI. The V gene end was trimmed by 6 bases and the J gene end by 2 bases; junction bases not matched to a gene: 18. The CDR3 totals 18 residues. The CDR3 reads CASRPILGGQDDPYEQYF. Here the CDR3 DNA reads TGTGCCAGCAGACCTATACTTGGGGGACAGGACGACCCCTACGAGCAGTACTTC. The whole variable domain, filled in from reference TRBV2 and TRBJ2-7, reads EPEVTQTPSHQVTQMGQEVILRCVPISNHLYFYWYRQILGQKVEFLVSFYNNEISEKSEIFDDQFSVERPDGSNFTLKIRSTKLEDSAMYFCASRPILGGQDDPYEQYFGPGTRLTVT.

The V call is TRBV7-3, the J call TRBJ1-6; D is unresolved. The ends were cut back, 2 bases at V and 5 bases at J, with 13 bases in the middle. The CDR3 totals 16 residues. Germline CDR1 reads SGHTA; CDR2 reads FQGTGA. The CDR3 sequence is CASSLLSRDNNSPLHF. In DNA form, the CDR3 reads TGTGCCAGCAGCTTATTGAGCCGGGATAATAATTCACCCCTCCACTTT.

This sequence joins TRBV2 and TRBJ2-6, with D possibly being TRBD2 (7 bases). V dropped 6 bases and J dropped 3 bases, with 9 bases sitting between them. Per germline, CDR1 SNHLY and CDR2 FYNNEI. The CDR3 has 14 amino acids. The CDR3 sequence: CASRGGLGANVLTF. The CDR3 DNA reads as TGTGCCAGCAGGGGGGGGCTTGGGGCCAACGTCCTGACTTTC.

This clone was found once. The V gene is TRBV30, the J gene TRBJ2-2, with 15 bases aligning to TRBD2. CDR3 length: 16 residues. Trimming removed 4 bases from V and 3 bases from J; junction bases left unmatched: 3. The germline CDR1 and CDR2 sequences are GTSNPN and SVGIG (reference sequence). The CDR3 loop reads CAWKGTSGRYTGELFF. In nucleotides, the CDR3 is TGTGCCTGGAAGGGGACTAGCGGGAGGTACACCGGGGAGCTGTTTTTT.

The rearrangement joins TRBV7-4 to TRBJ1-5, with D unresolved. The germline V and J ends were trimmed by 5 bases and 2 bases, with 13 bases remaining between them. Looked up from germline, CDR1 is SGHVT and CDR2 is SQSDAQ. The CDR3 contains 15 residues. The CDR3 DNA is TGTGCCAGCAGCCTTCCGCAGGAGGGCAATCAGCCCCAGCATTTT. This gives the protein CASSLPQEGNQPQHF.

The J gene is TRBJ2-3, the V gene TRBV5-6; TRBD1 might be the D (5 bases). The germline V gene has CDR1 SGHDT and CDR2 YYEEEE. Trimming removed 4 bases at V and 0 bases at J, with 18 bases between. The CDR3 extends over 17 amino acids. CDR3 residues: CASSPDRGLLSTDTQYF. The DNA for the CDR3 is TGTGCCAGCAGCCCGGATAGGGGTCTCCTGAGCACAGATACGCAGTATTTT. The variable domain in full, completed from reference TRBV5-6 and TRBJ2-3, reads DAGVTQSPTHLIKTRGQQVTLRCSPKSGHDTVSWYQQALGQGPQFIFQYYEEEERQRGNFPDRFSGHQFPNYSSELNVNALLLGDSALYLCASSPDRGLLSTDTQYFGPGTRLTVL.